This T cell receptor beta chain emerged from a study of beta chain features in type 1 diabetes. Regarding the study as a whole: Fewer insertions but more deletions were seen at VDJ junctions in type 1 diabetes patients. The analysis here could not establish whether HLA type shapes TCRB rearrangement.

Reverse transcription of all isolated RNA meant that expressed TCRB transcripts were sequenced. Generated by immunoSEQ multiplex PCR, the TCRdb table keeps only in-frame clones and is missing some. In the table there are about 370,000 clones, about 15% of which are singletons. V lost 3 bases to trimming and J lost 3 bases; unmatched junction nucleotides: 4. The germline V gene has CDR1 ENHRY and CDR2 SYGVKD. The CDR3 is made up of 15 amino acids. This clone turned up a few times. The antigen is not known. Markers CD45RO/CCR7/CD25/CD127/CD95/CD27 served to sort CD4+ naive, central memory, regulatory and stem cell-like memory cells.

The rearrangement uses TRBV10-3 and TRBJ2-1; TRBD2 agrees at 8 bases. This clonotype was obtained from a woman aged 18-29 years in good health. Sequenced: naive CD4+ T cells from blood. The CDR3 coding sequence is TGTGCCATCAGTGACCTTAGCGGGATCTACAATGAGCAGTTCTTC. Translation: CAISDLSGIYNEQFF.